This T cell receptor beta chain was identified during a study of early T cells in non-severe SARS-CoV-2 infection. There are 14 residues in the CDR3. Germline CDR1 reads ENHRY; CDR2 reads SYGVKD. The germline V and J ends were trimmed by 6 bases and 8 bases, with 14 bases remaining between them. This clonotype showed up many times. MiXCR, applied by TCRdb to the 5' RACE reads, yields one record per CDR3 protein. The data show more than 25,000 distinct CDR3 sequences, approximately 5.2% seen once. The V call is TRBV10-3, the J call TRBJ1-6, with unresolved D. The sequence came from an adult who was a healthcare worker with PCR-confirmed SARS-CoV-2 infection or an uninfected control (not recorded which). The sample comprised whole blood. The CDR3: CAISRATADSPLHF. The CDR3 nucleotides are TGTGCCATCAGCCGAGCAACGGCGGATTCACCCCTCCACTTT.